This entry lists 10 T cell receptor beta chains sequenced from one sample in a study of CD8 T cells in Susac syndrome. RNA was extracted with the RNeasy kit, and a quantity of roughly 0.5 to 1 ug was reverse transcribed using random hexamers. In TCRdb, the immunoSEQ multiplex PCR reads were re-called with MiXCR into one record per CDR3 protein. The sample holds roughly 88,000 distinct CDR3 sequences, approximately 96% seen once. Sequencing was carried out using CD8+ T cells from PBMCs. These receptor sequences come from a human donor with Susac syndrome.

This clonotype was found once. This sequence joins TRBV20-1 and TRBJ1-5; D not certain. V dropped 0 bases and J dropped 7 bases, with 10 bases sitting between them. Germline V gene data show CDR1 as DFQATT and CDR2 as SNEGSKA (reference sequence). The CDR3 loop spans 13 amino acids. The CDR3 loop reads CSARDPASQPQHF. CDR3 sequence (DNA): TGCAGTGCTAGAGATCCGGCGTCGCAGCCCCAGCATTTT.

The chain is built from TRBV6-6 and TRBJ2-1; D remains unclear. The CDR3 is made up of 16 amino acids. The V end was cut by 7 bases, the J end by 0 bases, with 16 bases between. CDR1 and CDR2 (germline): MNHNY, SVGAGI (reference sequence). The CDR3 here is CASTPQGPSSYNEQFF. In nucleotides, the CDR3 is TGTGCCAGCACCCCCCAAGGGCCCAGCTCCTACAATGAGCAGTTCTTC.

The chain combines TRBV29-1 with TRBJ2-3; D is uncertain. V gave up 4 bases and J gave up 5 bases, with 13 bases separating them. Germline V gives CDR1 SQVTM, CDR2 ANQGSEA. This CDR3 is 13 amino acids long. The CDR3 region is CSVAGLAEDTQYF. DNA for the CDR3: TGCAGCGTTGCGGGCTTAGCAGAAGATACGCAGTATTTT.

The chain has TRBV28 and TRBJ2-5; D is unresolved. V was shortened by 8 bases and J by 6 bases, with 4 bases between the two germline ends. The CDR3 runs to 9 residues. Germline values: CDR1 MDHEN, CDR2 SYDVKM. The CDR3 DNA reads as TGTGCCAGCGGGAAGACCCAGTACTTC. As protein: CASGKTQYF.

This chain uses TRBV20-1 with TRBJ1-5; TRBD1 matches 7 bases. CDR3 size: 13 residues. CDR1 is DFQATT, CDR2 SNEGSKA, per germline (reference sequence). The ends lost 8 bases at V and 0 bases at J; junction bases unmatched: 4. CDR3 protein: CSNQGDSNQPQHF. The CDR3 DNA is TGCAGTAACCAGGGGGATAGCAATCAGCCCCAGCATTTT.

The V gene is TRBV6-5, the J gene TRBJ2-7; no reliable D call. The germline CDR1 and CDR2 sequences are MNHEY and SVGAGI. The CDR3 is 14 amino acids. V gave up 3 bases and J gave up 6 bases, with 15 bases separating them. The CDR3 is CASSYDSGPLEQYF. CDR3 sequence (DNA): TGTGCCAGCAGTTATGATTCCGGGCCCCTCGAGCAGTACTTC.

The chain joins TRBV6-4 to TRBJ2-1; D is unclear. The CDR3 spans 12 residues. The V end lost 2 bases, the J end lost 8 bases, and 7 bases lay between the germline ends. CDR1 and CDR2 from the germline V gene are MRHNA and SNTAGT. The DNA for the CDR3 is TGTGCCAGCAGTGACACCTTCCATGAGCAGTTCTTC. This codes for CASSDTFHEQFF.

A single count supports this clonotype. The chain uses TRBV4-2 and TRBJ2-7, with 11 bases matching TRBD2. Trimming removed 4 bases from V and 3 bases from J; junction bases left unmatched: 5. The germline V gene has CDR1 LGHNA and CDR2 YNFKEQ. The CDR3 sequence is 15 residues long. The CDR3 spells CASSPLAGGSYEQYF. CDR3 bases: TGTGCCAGCAGCCCCTTAGCGGGGGGGAGCTACGAGCAGTACTTC.

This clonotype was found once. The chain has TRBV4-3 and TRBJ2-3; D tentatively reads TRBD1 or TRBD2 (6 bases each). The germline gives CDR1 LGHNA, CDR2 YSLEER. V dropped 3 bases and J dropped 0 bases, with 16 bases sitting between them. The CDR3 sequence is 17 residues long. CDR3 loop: CASSQEGVGHSTDTQYF. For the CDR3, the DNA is TGCGCCAGCAGCCAGGAGGGCGTGGGACATAGCACAGATACGCAGTATTTT.

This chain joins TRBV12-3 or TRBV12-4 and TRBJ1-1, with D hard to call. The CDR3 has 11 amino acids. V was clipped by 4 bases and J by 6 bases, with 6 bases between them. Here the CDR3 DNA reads TGTGCCAGCAGTTGGGGAGCTGAAGCTTTCTTT. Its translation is CASSWGAEAFF.